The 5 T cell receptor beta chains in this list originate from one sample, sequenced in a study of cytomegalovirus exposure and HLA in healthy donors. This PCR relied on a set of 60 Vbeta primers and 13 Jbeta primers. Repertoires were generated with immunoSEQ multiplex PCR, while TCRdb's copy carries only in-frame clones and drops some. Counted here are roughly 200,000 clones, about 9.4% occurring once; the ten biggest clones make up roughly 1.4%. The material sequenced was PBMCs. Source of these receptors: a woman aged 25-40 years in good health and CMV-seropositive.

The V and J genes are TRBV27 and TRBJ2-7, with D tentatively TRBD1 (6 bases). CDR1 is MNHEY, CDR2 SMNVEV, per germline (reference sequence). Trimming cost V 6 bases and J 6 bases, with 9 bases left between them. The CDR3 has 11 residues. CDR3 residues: CASRGGPEQYF. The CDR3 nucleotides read TGTGCCAGCAGAGGGGGACCCGAGCAGTACTTC.

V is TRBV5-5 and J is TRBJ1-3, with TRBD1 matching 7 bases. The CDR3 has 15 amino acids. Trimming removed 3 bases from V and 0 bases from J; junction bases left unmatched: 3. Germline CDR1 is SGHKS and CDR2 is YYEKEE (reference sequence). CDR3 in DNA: TGTGCCAGCAGCTGGGGACAGCACTCTGGAAACACCATATATTTT. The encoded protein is CASSWGQHSGNTIYF.

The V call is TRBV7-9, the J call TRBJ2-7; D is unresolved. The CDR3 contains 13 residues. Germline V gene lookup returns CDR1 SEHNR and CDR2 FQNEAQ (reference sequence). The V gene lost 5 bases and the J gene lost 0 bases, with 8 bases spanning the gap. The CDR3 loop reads CASSEYPSYEQYF. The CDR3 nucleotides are TGTGCCAGCAGCGAGTACCCCTCCTACGAGCAGTACTTC.

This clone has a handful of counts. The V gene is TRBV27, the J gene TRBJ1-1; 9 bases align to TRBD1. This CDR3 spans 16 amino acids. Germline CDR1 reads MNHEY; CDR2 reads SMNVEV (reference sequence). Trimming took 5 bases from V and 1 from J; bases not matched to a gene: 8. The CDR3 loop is CASSTRTGAGNTEAFF. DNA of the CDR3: TGTGCCAGCAGTACCCGGACAGGGGCGGGGAACACTGAAGCTTTCTTT.

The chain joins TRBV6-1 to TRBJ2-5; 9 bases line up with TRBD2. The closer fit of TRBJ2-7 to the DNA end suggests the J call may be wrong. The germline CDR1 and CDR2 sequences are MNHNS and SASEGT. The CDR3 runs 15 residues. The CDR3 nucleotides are TGTGCCAGCAGTGAAGCCGGCGGGAGGGCCTACGAGCAGTACTTC. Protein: CASSEAGGRAYEQYF.